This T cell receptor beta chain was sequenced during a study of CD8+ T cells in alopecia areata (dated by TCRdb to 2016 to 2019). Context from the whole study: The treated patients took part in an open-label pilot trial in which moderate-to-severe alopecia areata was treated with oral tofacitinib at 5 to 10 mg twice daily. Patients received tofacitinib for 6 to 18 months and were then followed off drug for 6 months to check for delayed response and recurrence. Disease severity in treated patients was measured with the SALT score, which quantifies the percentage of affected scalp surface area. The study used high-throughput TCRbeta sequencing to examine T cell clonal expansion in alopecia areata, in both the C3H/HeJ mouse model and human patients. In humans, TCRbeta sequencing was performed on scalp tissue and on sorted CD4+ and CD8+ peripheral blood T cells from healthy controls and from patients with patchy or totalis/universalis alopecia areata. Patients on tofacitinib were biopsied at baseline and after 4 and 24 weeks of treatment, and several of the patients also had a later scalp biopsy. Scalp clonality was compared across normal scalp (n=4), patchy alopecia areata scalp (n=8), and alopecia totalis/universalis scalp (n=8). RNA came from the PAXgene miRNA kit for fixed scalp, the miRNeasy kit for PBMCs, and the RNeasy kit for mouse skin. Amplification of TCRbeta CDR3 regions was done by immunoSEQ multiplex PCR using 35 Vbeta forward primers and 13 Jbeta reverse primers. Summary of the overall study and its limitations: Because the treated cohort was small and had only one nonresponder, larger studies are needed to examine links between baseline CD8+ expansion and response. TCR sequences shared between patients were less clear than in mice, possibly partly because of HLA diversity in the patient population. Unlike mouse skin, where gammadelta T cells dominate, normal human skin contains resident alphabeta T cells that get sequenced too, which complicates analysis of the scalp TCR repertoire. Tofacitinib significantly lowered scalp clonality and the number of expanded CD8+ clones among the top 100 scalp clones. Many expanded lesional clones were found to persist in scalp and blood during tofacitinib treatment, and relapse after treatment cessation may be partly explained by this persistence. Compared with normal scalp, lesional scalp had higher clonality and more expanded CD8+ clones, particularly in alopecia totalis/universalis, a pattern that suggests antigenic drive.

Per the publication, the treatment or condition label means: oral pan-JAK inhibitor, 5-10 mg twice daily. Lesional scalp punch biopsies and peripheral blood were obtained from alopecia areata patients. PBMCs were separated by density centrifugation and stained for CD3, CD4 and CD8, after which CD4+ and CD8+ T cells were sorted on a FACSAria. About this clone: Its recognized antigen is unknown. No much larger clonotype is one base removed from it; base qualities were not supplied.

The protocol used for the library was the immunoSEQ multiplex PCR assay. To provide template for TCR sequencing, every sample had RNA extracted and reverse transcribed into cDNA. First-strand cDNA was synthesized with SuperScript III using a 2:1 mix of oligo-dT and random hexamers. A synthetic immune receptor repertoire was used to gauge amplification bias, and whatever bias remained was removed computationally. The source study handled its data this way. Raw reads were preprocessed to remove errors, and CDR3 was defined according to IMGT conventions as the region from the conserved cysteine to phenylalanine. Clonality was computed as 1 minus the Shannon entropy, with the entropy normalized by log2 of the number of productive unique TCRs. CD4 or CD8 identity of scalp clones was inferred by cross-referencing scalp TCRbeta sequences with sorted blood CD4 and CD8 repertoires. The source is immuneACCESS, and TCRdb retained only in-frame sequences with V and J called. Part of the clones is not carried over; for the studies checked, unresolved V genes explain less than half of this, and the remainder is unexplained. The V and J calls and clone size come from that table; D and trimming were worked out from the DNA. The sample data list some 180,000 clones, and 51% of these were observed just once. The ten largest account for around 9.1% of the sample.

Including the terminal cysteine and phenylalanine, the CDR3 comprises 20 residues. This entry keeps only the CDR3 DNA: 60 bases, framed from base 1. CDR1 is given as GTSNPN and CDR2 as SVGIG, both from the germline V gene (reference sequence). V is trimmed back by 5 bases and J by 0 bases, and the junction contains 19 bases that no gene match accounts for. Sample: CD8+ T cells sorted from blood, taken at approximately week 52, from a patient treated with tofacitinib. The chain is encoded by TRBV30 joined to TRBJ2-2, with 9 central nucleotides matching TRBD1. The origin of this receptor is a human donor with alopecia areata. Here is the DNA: TGTGCCTGGGCGGACAGGGGCCCCCCACGTCTTAGGCCGAACACCGGGGAGCTGTTTTTT. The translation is CAWADRGPPRLRPNTGELFF.